The 25 T cell receptor beta chains in this list originate from one sample, sequenced in a study of shared clonotypes between healthy human individuals. The protocol was immunoSEQ multiplex PCR, while the TCRdb copy is restricted to in-frame clones and leaves out a portion. The sample has approximately 2.5 million clones, 93% seen once. The sequenced sample was naive CD4+ T cells from PBMCs. Subset specified: CD45RA+ positively selected. These receptors all come from a man in his late teens or twenties in good health. Some clones in this sample may be carry-over from other donors' samples.

This clone came up a few times. This chain connects TRBV2 to TRBJ1-2; D remains unclear. Per germline, CDR1 SNHLY and CDR2 FYNNEI. Trimming removed 7 bases at V and 4 bases at J, with 10 bases between. The CDR3 is 12 amino acids. CDR3 region: CASKGLFYGYTF. The CDR3, as DNA: TGTGCCAGCAAGGGTCTCTTCTATGGCTACACCTTC.

The chain couples TRBV5-1 to TRBJ2-6; D might be TRBD1 (6 bases). Trimming left V 3 bases short and J 0 bases short, with 10 bases between. The CDR3 has 16 amino acids. CDR1 and CDR2 (germline): SGHRS, YFSETQ. The DNA for the CDR3 is TGCGCCAGCAGCTCGGGACACAGCTCTGGGGCCAACGTCCTGACTTTC. Its translation is CASSSGHSSGANVLTF.

CDR3 sequence: CASSLSGPETQYF. CDR3 sequence (DNA): TGTGCCAGCAGTTTATCGGGGCCAGAGACCCAGTACTTC. The chain recombines TRBV27 with TRBJ2-5; TRBD1 might be the D (5 bases). Per the germline V gene, CDR1 is MNHEY and CDR2 is SMNVEV (reference sequence). Trimming stripped 0 bases from V and 4 bases from J, with 6 bases between. The CDR3 covers 13 residues.

The chain combines TRBV5-1 with TRBJ2-4, with D maybe TRBD1 (6 bases). Germline lookup yields CDR1 SGHRS and CDR2 YFSETQ. There are 15 residues in the CDR3. The germline V and J ends were trimmed by 0 bases and 9 bases, with 16 bases remaining between them. The chain's CDR3 is CASSLVSEGRGIQYF. The CDR3 DNA reads TGCGCCAGCAGCTTGGTCTCAGAGGGCAGGGGCATTCAGTACTTC. Together with reference TRBV5-1 and TRBJ2-4, the CDR3 gives the full variable domain: KAGVTQTPRYLIKTRGQQVTLSCSPISGHRSVSWYQQTPGQGLQFLFEYFSETQRNKGNFPGRFSGRQFSNSRSEMNVSTLELGDSALYLCASSLVSEGRGIQYFGAGTRLSVL.

The chain has TRBV27 and TRBJ2-1, with 8 bases aligning to TRBD1. Germline loops: CDR1 MNHEY, CDR2 SMNVEV (reference sequence). The CDR3 loop spans 17 amino acids. V lost 0 bases and J lost 7; bases outside the gene matches: 11. CDR3 DNA: TGTGCCAGCAGTTTATCGATAGCCAGGGGGCTGCGGAATGAGCAGTTCTTC. Amino acid sequence: CASSLSIARGLRNEQFF.

CDR3 DNA sequence: TGTGCCAGTAGTATATGGGACAGGGGATCCTACAATGAGCAGTTCTTC. Its translation is CASSIWDRGSYNEQFF. This sequence joins TRBV19 and TRBJ2-1, with 10 bases lining up with TRBD1. The CDR3 is made up of 16 amino acids. V trimming: 2 bases; J trimming: 1 base; junction bases outside the gene matches: 2. The V gene's germline CDR1 is LNHDA and CDR2 SQIVND (reference sequence). Supplemented by reference TRBV19 and TRBJ2-1, the full variable domain reads DGGITQSPKYLFRKEGQNVTLSCEQNLNHDAMYWYRQDPGQGLRLIYYSQIVNDFQKGDIAEGYSVSREKKESFPLTVTSAQKNPTAFYLCASSIWDRGSYNEQFFGPGTRLTVL.

The chain recombines TRBV27 with TRBJ1-5; 8 bases fit TRBD1. CDR1 and CDR2 from the germline V gene are MNHEY and SMNVEV (reference sequence). V was clipped by 3 bases and J by 4 bases; unmatched bases: 14. The length of the CDR3 is 18 residues. The CDR3 DNA follows: TGTGCCAGCAGTTTTTCAATTGTCAGGGGGCAAGCAAATCAGCCCCAGCATTTT. The encoded protein is CASSFSIVRGQANQPQHF.

The V call is TRBV28, the J call TRBJ2-1, with 8 bases aligning to TRBD2. The CDR3 loop spans 14 amino acids. V lost 4 bases, J lost 12 bases, and 11 bases stayed unmatched. Germline CDR1 is MDHEN and CDR2 is SYDVKM. The CDR3 sequence is CASSSRLALGVQFF. As DNA, the CDR3 is TGTGCCAGCAGTTCCAGACTAGCGCTTGGGGTGCAGTTCTTC. The entire variable domain, with the rest obtained from reference TRBV28 and TRBJ2-1, is as follows: DVKVTQSSRYLVKRTGEKVFLECVQDMDHENMFWYRQDPGLGLRLIYFSYDVKMKEKGDIPEGYSVSREKKERFSLILESASTNQTSMYLCASSSRLALGVQFFGPGTRLTVL.

This chain connects TRBV5-5 to TRBJ2-6, with D hard to call. The germline V gene encodes CDR1 SGHKS and CDR2 YYEKEE (reference sequence). The CDR3 is 13 amino acids. V dropped 4 bases and J dropped 4 bases, with 6 bases sitting between them. Written as DNA, the CDR3 is TGTGCCAGCAGCGTGGTGGGGGCCAACGTCCTGACTTTC. Its translation: CASSVVGANVLTF.

The chain links TRBV11-3 to TRBJ2-3; no firm D call. V lost 6 bases to trimming and J lost 2 bases, with 15 bases between them. This CDR3 is built from 15 residues. Germline lookup yields CDR1 SGHNT and CDR2 YENEEA. CDR3 DNA sequence: TGTGCCAGCAGTCACACAAGGGCACCCACAGATACGCAGTATTTT. This translates into CASSHTRAPTDTQYF.

Remarks on this clone: This same CDR3 is encoded by further DNA sequences in the sample. The chain has TRBV5-1 and TRBJ2-5; D is uncertain. V lost 2 bases and J 4 bases, leaving 6 bases between the germline ends. This CDR3 spans 12 amino acids. Germline CDR1 SGHRS, CDR2 YFSETQ. The CDR3 DNA reads TGCGCCAGCAGCTTTAGCTCAGAGACCCAGTACTTC. It yields the protein CASSFSSETQYF.

This rearrangement joins TRBV6-1 to TRBJ1-2; 8 positions agree with TRBD1. From germline, CDR1 is MNHNS and CDR2 SASEGT. CDR3 length: 15 amino acids. The trim removed 5 bases at V and 3 bases at J, leaving 8 bases unmatched. CDR3 loop: CASSRRDRTDYGYTF. The CDR3 DNA sequence: TGTGCCAGCAGTCGGCGGGACAGGACAGACTATGGCTACACCTTC.

The chain employs TRBV27 and TRBJ2-3; D call uncertain. The length of the CDR3 is 15 residues. Trimming took 5 bases from V and 2 from J, leaving 14 bases between them. CDR1 is MNHEY, CDR2 SMNVEV, per germline (reference sequence). The CDR3 DNA reads as TGTGCCAGCAGTCCTAACAGAAAGCACACAGATACGCAGTATTTT. The encoded protein is CASSPNRKHTDTQYF.

The CDR3, as DNA: TGTGCCAGCAGCCTAGGACAGCGGACACACTATGGCTACACCTTC. It yields the protein CASSLGQRTHYGYTF. The V gene is TRBV5-8, the J gene TRBJ1-2; D is possibly TRBD1 (6 bases). CDR3 size: 15 residues. Trimming pared 4 bases from V and 3 bases from J, leaving 16 bases between. Germline values: CDR1 SGHTS, CDR2 YDEGEE.

This chain uses TRBV5-1 with TRBJ2-1; TRBD2 aligns across 9 bases. CDR3 size: 15 residues. V shed 0 bases, J shed 9 bases, and the junction held 7 bases outside the gene matches. CDR1 is SGHRS and CDR2 is YFSETQ in the germline V gene. The CDR3 DNA is TGCGCCAGCAGCTTGGCTGCTAGCGGGATTCTTGAGCAGTTCTTC. It yields the protein CASSLAASGILEQFF.

This clone was found a few times. The V and J genes are TRBV18 and TRBJ2-4; D call uncertain. Germline CDR1 and CDR2: KGHSH and LQKENI. V lost 6 bases and J 1 base, leaving 13 bases between the germline ends. CDR3 size: 15 residues. This CDR3 is CASSLGPKAKNIQYF. The CDR3 DNA sequence: TGTGCCAGCTCGCTAGGACCAAAGGCCAAAAACATTCAGTACTTC.

This chain uses TRBV6-1 with TRBJ2-3; no clear D gene. This CDR3 is built from 15 residues. The germline V gene encodes CDR1 MNHNS and CDR2 SASEGT. The V gene lost 5 bases and the J gene lost 0 bases, with 12 bases spanning the gap. The CDR3 DNA reads as TGTGCCAGCAGTAAAACCATCTCTAGCACAGATACGCAGTATTTT. It yields the protein CASSKTISSTDTQYF.

Note on this clone: Other DNA sequences from this sample encode an identical CDR3 as well. The V call is TRBV5-1, the J call TRBJ2-7; 8 bases map to TRBD2. Looked up from germline, CDR1 is SGHRS and CDR2 is YFSETQ. CDR3 length equals 16 residues. Trimming cost V 0 bases and J 0 bases; bases outside gene matches: 5. The CDR3 DNA is TGCGCCAGCAGCTTGGCGCTCAGCGGGAGCTCCTACGAGCAGTACTTC. Protein: CASSLALSGSSYEQYF.

The V gene is TRBV18, the J gene TRBJ1-4; D call uncertain. Germline CDR1 and CDR2: KGHSH and LQKENI. Trimming stripped 3 bases from V and 7 bases from J, with 12 bases between. The CDR3 consists of 14 residues. The CDR3 is CASSPAGIGEKLFF. The CDR3 bases are TGTGCCAGCTCACCGGCGGGGATAGGTGAAAAACTGTTTTTT.

A single count supports this clone. The chain recombines TRBV6-1 with TRBJ1-2; D is perhaps TRBD1 (6 bases). The V end was cut by 5 bases, the J end by 4 bases, with 17 bases between. The CDR3 runs to 15 residues. Germline values: CDR1 MNHNS, CDR2 SASEGT. This chain's CDR3 is CASSPSRTVPYGYTF. The CDR3 bases are TGTGCCAGCAGTCCCAGCCGGACAGTTCCCTATGGCTACACCTTC.

The rearrangement joins TRBV6-5 to TRBJ1-1, with D unclear. The CDR3 runs to 14 residues. The V gene's germline CDR1 is MNHEY and CDR2 SVGAGI. Trimming took 4 bases from V and 0 from J, leaving 9 bases between them. The CDR3 DNA sequence: TGTGCCAGCAGTTCCCCACACATGAACACTGAAGCTTTCTTT. Its protein product is CASSSPHMNTEAFF.

The chain recombines TRBV19 with TRBJ1-5, with D uncertain. The CDR3 totals 18 residues. The V gene's germline CDR1 is LNHDA and CDR2 SQIVND (reference sequence). V was shortened by 3 bases and J by 0 bases, with 18 bases between the two germline ends. Here the CDR3 DNA reads TGTGCCAGTAGTATTCCTCCGTGGTCGGCACCTAGCAATCAGCCCCAGCATTTT. Translating gives CASSIPPWSAPSNQPQHF. Combining the CDR3 with reference TRBV19 and TRBJ1-5 gives the whole variable domain DGGITQSPKYLFRKEGQNVTLSCEQNLNHDAMYWYRQDPGQGLRLIYYSQIVNDFQKGDIAEGYSVSREKKESFPLTVTSAQKNPTAFYLCASSIPPWSAPSNQPQHFGDGTRLSIL.

The chain couples TRBV5-1 to TRBJ1-4; D remains ambiguous. Trimming stripped 5 bases from V and 8 bases from J, with 13 bases between. CDR1 is SGHRS and CDR2 is YFSETQ in the germline V gene. The length of the CDR3 is 13 residues. The CDR3 reads CASRMEVWEKLFF. DNA of the CDR3: TGCGCCAGCAGGATGGAGGTTTGGGAAAAACTGTTTTTT.

This clone was seen more than once but under ten times. The V call is TRBV7-3, the J call TRBJ2-2, with D perhaps being TRBD1 or TRBD2 (5 bases each). Germline V gene lookup returns CDR1 SGHTA and CDR2 FQGTGA. V lost 5 bases, J lost 7 bases, and 14 bases lay in between. This CDR3 has 14 residues. The CDR3 protein is CASSRRGSGGELFF. The CDR3 DNA reads as TGTGCCAGCAGCCGACGGGGCTCCGGCGGGGAGCTGTTTTTT.

This chain connects TRBV4-1 to TRBJ1-3, with TRBD1 as a possible D gene (5 bases). V was clipped by 6 bases and J by 4 bases, with 13 bases between them. Germline V CDR1 and CDR2: MGHRA, YSYEKL. The CDR3 is 14 amino acids. The CDR3 DNA sequence: TGCGCCAGCAGTAGGGGCACCTTCGGAAACACCATATATTTT. Translating gives CASSRGTFGNTIYF.